This TCR beta chain was identified during a study of cytomegalovirus exposure and HLA in healthy donors (TCRdb year 2017). Looking at the study overall: In an earlier analysis of some 610 of the donors, about 270 Gb of sequence data and approximately 120 million unique TCR beta sequences from some 170 million T cells were reported. An early release covering 500 to 750 HLA-typed donors comprised 300 to 350 gigabases of sequencing data and approximately 80 million unique TCR sequences. The genetic ancestry cluster associated with self-reported Caucasian donors included about four fifths of the roughly 380 genotyped donors. The study was designed to test whether signatures of past pathogen exposure could be identified by cataloging public T cell receptors. Using immunosequencing, the study profiled T cell repertoires from fewer than 850 subjects and related those repertoires to cytomegalovirus serostatus. Besides the first cohort of 666 subjects, a separate validation cohort made up of 120 different subjects was used. The study combined high-throughput TCR immunosequencing, statistical association of individual TCRs with disease status, and machine learning to predict cytomegalovirus infection status. A later analysis re-analyzed previously published TCR beta repertoires from hundreds of donors and added high-resolution HLA genotyping to study TCR occurrence patterns. Rather than drawing on any new phenotypic data, the later analysis identified candidate immune exposures from TCR beta sequences and the way those sequences occurred across donors. To decide whether each TCR beta V gene segment behaved as functional or pseudogenic, an earlier analysis of fewer than 750 of the donors relied on high-throughput TCR beta sequencing. Donor age, sex, ethnicity and CMV serostatus were compiled alongside the repertoire data. A later genetic analysis took genome-wide SNP genotypes for about 55% of the 666 donors and used that subset as a discovery cohort. All discovery cohort repertoires had been generated on a single sequencing platform. Both class I and class II loci were covered by HLA typing, at four-digit resolution. The number of donors typed differed by locus, with roughly 629-640 for A, B, C, DRB1 and DQB1, roughly 520 for DQA1, 600 to 610 for DPA1, and 472 for DPB1. Several DR-DQ haplotypes were handled as single units for association and clustering because linkage in the cohort was strong. Among over 350 genotyped donors of the cohort, an average of approximately 230,000 unique TCR beta nucleotide sequences were sequenced per donor, roughly 20% of them non-productive. What the authors observed across the whole study: A later genetic analysis associated a missense DCLRE1C variant with V-gene and J-gene trimming of TCR beta chains, and an independent cohort replicated the association. In a later analysis, TCR association rates were found to vary across HLA loci, with the most associated TCRs seen for DRB1 alleles and the fewest for HLA-C alleles. An earlier analysis of 587 of the donors showed that most TCR beta V segments appeared in productive rearrangements either about 87% or about 30% of the time, which broadly matched IMGT annotations. According to a later analysis, parvovirus B19, influenza, CMV and Epstein-Barr virus appeared linked to several top co-occurrence clusters. When HLA alleles, especially DR and DQ, strongly co-occurred, attributing TCR associations to individual alleles was difficult. In both the original and validation cohorts, the classifier was reported to diagnose cytomegalovirus status with high specificity and sensitivity. While some public TCRs were present in many individuals, most TCR sequences turned up only very rarely across donors. A group of highly shared sequence variants was considered likely to be a technical artifact of the sequencing pipeline. A later analysis found that HLA-associated TCR beta chains were more clonally expanded and had lower generation probabilities than equally common non-associated chains. CMV serostatus was the only immune exposure information available for the cohort. The study gave a list of around 170 TCR beta chains associated with cytomegalovirus. In a later analysis, some 18,000 TCR beta sequences were associated with specific HLA alleles at a false discovery rate of 0.05. According to a later analysis, most CMV-associated TCR beta chains appeared to be HLA-restricted, and the HLA associations seemed to be driven largely by CMV exposure. Roughly 17 rarely observed V segments, including chromosome 9 orphons, were excluded from the earlier analysis of approximately 500 of the donors because counts were too low. A further reported finding was that TCR beta sequences accurately predicted the HLA-A and HLA-B alleles for most subjects in the first cohort. The authors suggested that the approach could potentially be extended to other disease states and immunological phenotypes. Linkage disequilibrium might explain the correlated functional status among segregating V segments, but an unknown experimental factor could not be excluded. In vitro tests confirmed that a few of the cytomegalovirus-associated TCR beta chains recognize cytomegalovirus antigens. Because HLA typing was unavailable for some donors at each locus, only the typed subset was used in association tests. Because the 87-base-pair reads could not distinguish some IMGT-functional V segments, including TRBV6-2 and TRBV6-3, those segments were excluded. According to a later genetic analysis, donors in an Asian-associated ancestry cluster had fewer N-insertions in productive TCRs than the approximately 630-donor mean. Roughly uniform sequencing depth across donors was assumed in presence/absence analyses, although this assumption may not hold. Only TCR beta chains were sequenced in this cohort, and the absence of alpha or paired-chain data limited detectable features.

Trimming accounts for 3 bases at V and 0 bases at J, while the number of junction bases matched to no gene is 7. From its cysteine to its phenylalanine, the CDR3 spans 16 amino acids. Of the read, only the CDR3 DNA is kept; its 48 bases are in frame from base 1. For CDR1 and CDR2, the germline V gene lists SGHDN and FVKESK. The library relied on the immunoSEQ multiplex PCR assay. The multiplex PCR relied on a mix of 60 forward primers for TCR Vbeta segments and 13 reverse primers for TCR Jbeta segments. The CDR3 region of rearranged TCR beta genes was amplified from genomic DNA by a multiplex PCR assay. The amplified TCR beta libraries were sequenced on the Illumina HiSeq System as 87-base-pair reads. Per the source publication's procedure: A later analysis counted about 80 million unique TCR beta chains across the 690 or so repertoires, and some 11 million of these chains were shared by at least two donors. Raw reads were error-corrected and collapsed into unique sequences with a nearest-neighbor algorithm that merged closely related sequences to remove PCR and sequencing errors. CDR3 sequences were aligned to IMGT reference sequences to assign V, D and J gene segments. For a sequence to be retained, at least a six-nucleotide match to both a V gene segment and a J gene segment was required. Rearrangements were called productive when the CDR3 lacked stop codons and stayed in frame with V and J; all others were non-productive. Following IMGT convention, CDR3 was defined as the stretch from the second conserved V-encoded cysteine to the conserved J-encoded phenylalanine. The earlier analysis of about 570 of the donors excluded any sequence lacking an unambiguous match to a single V gene segment. An earlier analysis of several hundred of the donors classified V segments as functional when productive rearrangements were above 56.7% and as segregating when the standard deviation between donors was above 5%. A statistical classification framework was built for diagnosing cytomegalovirus status from the catalog of TCR beta chain sequences. A later analysis assigned V and J genes by comparing TCR nucleotide sequences with IMGT/GENE-DB human TR gene sequences. Using the TCRdist pipeline, a later analysis assigned CDR3 sequences along with most-parsimonious VDJ recombination scenarios. In a later analysis, every TCR beta chain was defined by the combination of its CDR3 amino acid sequence and its V-gene family, and reads without a unique V-gene family were dropped. A later analysis removed 550 to 650 highly shared, low-generation-probability nucleotide sequences to deal with suspected cross-contamination and a sequencing artifact. In a later analysis, a clonal expansion index was calculated for each public chain from normalized within-repertoire ranks of inferred template counts. A later analysis computed generation probabilities with a VDJ recombination model fitted to out-of-frame rearrangements, and checked the results against IGoR. A later analysis scored TCR-TCR, TCR-HLA and TCR-CMV co-occurrence with hypergeometric tests, applying a repertoire-size bias correction to TCR pairs. To estimate false discovery rates, a later analysis permuted the HLA or CMV assignments 20 times. In a later analysis, co-occurring TCRs were grouped with DBSCAN, and TCRdist sequence similarity was added when clustering was performed within HLA-allele-positive subsets. For co-occurrence clustering, repertoires with fewer than 30,000 or more than 120,000 public chains were excluded, along with several repertoires with anomalous nucleotide sharing. Not all clones reach the TCRdb copy of this immuneACCESS table, which keeps in-frame sequences only. Checked studies attribute under half of the gap to unresolved V genes and leave the rest unexplained. The DNA was the basis for D and trimming; V, J and clone size are from that table. This sample has 65,000 to 85,000 clones in its table, and roughly 85% of those were observed once. The ten largest clonotypes hold less than 2.5% of the sample.

The cohort consisted of 666 healthy bone marrow donors. All cohort members were sampled while nominally healthy, although unrecorded immune exposures were likely present. The donor was CMV seronegative and belonged to the group of around 350 seronegative cohort members. A peripheral blood sample was provided by each donor, and peripheral blood mononuclear cells were used for TCR beta sequencing. Genomic DNA was extracted from the blood cell samples with the Qiagen DNeasy Blood Extraction Kit. As for this clone: What this receptor recognizes is not known. Base-call qualities are not available, and no considerably larger clone is one nucleotide away.

Recombination joined TRBV14 with TRBJ2-7, with 8 central nucleotides matching TRBD1. The sequencing sample was made of PBMCs. The sequence was collected from a woman aged 30 to 39 in good health and CMV-seronegative. The sequenced DNA is TGTGCCAGCAGCCACCGGGCGGGACAGGCCTCCTACGAGCAGTACTTC. This translates into CASSHRAGQASYEQYF.